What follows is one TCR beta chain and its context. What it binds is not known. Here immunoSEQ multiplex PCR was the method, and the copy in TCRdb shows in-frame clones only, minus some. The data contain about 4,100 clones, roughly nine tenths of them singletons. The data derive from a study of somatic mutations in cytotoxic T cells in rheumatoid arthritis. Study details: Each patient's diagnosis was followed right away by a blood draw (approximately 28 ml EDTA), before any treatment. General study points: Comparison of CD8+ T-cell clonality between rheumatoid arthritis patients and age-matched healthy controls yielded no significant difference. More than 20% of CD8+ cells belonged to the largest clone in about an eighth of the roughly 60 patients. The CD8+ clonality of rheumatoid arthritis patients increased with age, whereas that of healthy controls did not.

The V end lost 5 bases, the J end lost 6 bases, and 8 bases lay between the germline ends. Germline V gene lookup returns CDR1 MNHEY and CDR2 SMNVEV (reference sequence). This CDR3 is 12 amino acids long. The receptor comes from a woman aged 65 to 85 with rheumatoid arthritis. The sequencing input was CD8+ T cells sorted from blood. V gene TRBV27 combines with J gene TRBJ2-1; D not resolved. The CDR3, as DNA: TGTGCCAGCAGTCTCACTGCCAATGAGCAGTTCTTC. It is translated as CASSLTANEQFF.